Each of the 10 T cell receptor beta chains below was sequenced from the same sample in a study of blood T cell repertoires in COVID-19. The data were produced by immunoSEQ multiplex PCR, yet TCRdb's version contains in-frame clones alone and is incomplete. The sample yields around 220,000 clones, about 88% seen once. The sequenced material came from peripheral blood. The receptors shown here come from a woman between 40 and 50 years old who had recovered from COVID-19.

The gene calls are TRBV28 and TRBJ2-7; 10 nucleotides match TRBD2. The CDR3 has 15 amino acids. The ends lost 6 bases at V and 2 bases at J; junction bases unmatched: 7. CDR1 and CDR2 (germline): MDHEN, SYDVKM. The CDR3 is CASRDPGTSAYEQYF. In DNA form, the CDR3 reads TGTGCCAGCAGAGACCCCGGGACTAGCGCCTACGAGCAGTACTTC.

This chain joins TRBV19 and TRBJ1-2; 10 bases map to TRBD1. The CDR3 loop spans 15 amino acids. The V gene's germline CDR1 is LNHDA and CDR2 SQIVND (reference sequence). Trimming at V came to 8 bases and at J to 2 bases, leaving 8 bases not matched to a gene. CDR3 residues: CASRDRGSLNYGYTF. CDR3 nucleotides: TGTGCCAGTCGGGACAGGGGTTCCCTGAACTATGGCTACACCTTC.

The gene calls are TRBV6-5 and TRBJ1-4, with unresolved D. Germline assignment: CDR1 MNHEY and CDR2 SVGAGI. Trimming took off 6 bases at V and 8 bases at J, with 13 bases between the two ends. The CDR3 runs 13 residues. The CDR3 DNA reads TGTGCCAGCAGGGCCACGGGGAGCGAAAAACTGTTTTTT. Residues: CASRATGSEKLFF.

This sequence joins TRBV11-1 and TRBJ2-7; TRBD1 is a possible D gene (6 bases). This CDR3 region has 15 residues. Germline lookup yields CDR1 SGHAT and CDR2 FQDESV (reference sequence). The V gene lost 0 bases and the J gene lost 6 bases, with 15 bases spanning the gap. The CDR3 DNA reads TGTGCCAGCAGCTTAGCGCCCGGGGTACAGGGCGAGCAGTACTTC. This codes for CASSLAPGVQGEQYF.

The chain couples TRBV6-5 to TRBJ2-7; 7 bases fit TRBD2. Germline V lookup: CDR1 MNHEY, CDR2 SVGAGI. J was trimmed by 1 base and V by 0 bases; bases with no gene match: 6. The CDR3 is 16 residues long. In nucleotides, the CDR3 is TGTGCCAGCAGTTACTCGGGGGGGGGACTATCCTACGAGCAGTACTTC. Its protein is CASSYSGGGLSYEQYF.

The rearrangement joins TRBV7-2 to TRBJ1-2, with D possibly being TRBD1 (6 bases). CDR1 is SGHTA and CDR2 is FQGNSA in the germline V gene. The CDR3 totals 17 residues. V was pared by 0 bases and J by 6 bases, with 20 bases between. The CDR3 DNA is TGTGCCAGCAGCTTAGCTTCCGGCGGGGGCCTACCGCATGGCTACACCTTC. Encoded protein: CASSLASGGGLPHGYTF.

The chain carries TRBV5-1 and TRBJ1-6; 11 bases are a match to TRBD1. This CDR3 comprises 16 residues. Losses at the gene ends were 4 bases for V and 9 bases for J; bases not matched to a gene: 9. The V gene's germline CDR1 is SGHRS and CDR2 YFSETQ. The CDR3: CASSPGTGGIGSPLHF. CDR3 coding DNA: TGCGCCAGCAGCCCGGGGACAGGGGGAATAGGTTCACCCCTCCACTTT.

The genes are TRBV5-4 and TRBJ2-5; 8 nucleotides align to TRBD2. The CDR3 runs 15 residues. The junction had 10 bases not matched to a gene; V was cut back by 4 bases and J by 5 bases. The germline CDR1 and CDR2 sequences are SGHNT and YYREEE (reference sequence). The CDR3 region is CASSRREVPQETQYF. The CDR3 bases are TGTGCCAGCAGCCGGCGGGAGGTACCCCAGGAGACCCAGTACTTC.

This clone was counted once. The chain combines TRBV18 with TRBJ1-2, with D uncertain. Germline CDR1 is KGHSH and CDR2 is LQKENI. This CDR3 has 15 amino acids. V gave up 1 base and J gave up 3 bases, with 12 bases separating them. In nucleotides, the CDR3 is TGTGCCAGCTCACCACGGCAGGTTGGCGACTATGGCTACACCTTC. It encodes CASSPRQVGDYGYTF.

CDR3 coding DNA: TGTGCCAGCAGCAAAGCGACAGGGATTACCCAACCCACACGATTAATTAGAAGCAATCAGCCCCAGCATTTT. This codes for CASSKATGITQPTRLIRSNQPQHF. The rearrangement uses TRBV21-1 and TRBJ1-5; the table's D call of TRBD1 was not tested on the DNA. TRBV21-1 is a recognized pseudogene. This CDR3 contains 24 residues.